The rows below give T cell receptor beta chains drawn from one sample of a study of spatial heterogeneity in lung cancer. Via MiXCR, TCRdb re-called the 5' RACE reads, giving one row per CDR3 protein. The sample has 20,000 to 30,000 distinct CDR3 sequences; around 4.5% are singletons. Sequencing used PBMCs, obtained at surgery. These TCRs come from a male donor with early-stage non-small cell lung cancer. Both conserved end residues are part of each CDR3. Fields, in order: clone size, J gene, D gene, V gene, CDR3 protein, CDR3 DNA. The D gene is left open where the match is weak. Rows give clone size only sometimes, using once, few, many, or a class for an expanded clone.

>many|TRBJ1-5|TRBD1|TRBV6-5
CASSYTYPDRGNQPQHF
TGTGCCAGCAGTTACACCTACCCGGACAGGGGCAATCAGCCCCAGCATTTT
>many|TRBJ2-7|.|TRBV11-2
CASINQLSSYEQYF
TGTGCCAGCATCAACCAACTGAGCTCCTACGAGCAGTACTTC
>many|TRBJ1-6|.|TRBV27
CASRGDSYNSPLHF
TGTGCCAGCAGAGGGGATTCCTATAATTCACCCCTCCACTTT
>medium-sized|TRBJ2-3|.|TRBV12-3/TRBV12-4
CASSPEGSTDTQYF
TGTGCCAGCAGTCCCGAAGGGTCCACAGATACGCAGTATTTT
>.|TRBJ1-3|.|TRBV5-1
CASSLGSASSGNTIYF
TGCGCCAGCAGCTTGGGGTCAGCATCCTCTGGAAACACCATATATTTT
>many|TRBJ2-3|.|TRBV29-1
CSFSGLLVDTQYF
TGCAGCTTCTCAGGGTTATTAGTGGATACGCAGTATTTT
>many|TRBJ2-2|.|TRBV9
CASSVALQKGGELFF
TGTGCCAGCAGCGTAGCTCTCCAGAAGGGCGGGGAGCTGTTTTTT
>many|TRBJ1-4|.|TRBV27
CASSLLGGGHNEKLFF
TGTGCCAGCAGTTTACTGGGTGGGGGCCATAATGAAAAACTGTTTTTT
>many|TRBJ2-6|TRBD1|TRBV7-2
CASSRQGPSGANVLTF
TGTGCCAGCAGCCGACAGGGCCCCTCTGGGGCCAACGTCCTGACTTTC
>many|TRBJ2-3|TRBD2|TRBV15
CATSREAGGRDTQYF
TGTGCCACCAGCAGAGAAGCGGGGGGGCGAGATACGCAGTATTTT
>.|TRBJ2-7|TRBD2|TRBV12-3/TRBV12-4
CASTGGSYEQYF
TGTGCCAGCACGGGGGGTTCCTACGAGCAGTACTTC
>many|TRBJ2-1|.|TRBV2
CASSEAGNSGGEQFF
TGTGCCAGCAGTGAAGCGGGAAATAGCGGAGGGGAGCAGTTCTTC
>many|TRBJ2-5|.|TRBV6-2/TRBV6-3
CASSYSPEETQYF
TGTGCCAGCAGTTACTCGCCGGAAGAGACCCAGTACTTC
>many|TRBJ1-2|.|TRBV3-1
CASSQASGGGYTF
TGTGCCAGCAGCCAAGCCTCGGGAGGTGGCTACACCTTC
>many|TRBJ1-5|.|TRBV12-3/TRBV12-4
CASSPRFGTSNQPQHF
TGTGCCAGCAGTCCACGTTTTGGGACAAGCAATCAGCCCCAGCATTTT
>.|TRBJ2-1|TRBD1|TRBV6-1
CASSTGDNYNEQFF
TGTGCCAGCAGTACAGGGGATAACTACAATGAGCAGTTCTTC
>many|TRBJ1-1|.|TRBV18
CASSPPNMNTEAFF
TGTGCCAGCTCACCACCAAATATGAACACTGAAGCTTTCTTT
>many|TRBJ2-5|.|TRBV30
CAWSVVETQYF
TGTGCCTGGAGTGTAGTGGAGACCCAGTACTTC
>many|TRBJ1-3|TRBD1|TRBV29-1
CSVTLRDRGRNTIYF
TGCAGCGTGACCCTTCGGGACAGGGGACGAAACACCATATATTTT
>many|TRBJ2-7|.|TRBV20-1
CSAGQTGLGISYEQYF
TGCAGTGCTGGACAGACAGGCTTAGGCATCTCCTACGAGCAGTACTTC
>many|TRBJ2-7|.|TRBV11-2
CASSLVSSIGEQYF
TGTGCCAGCAGCTTAGTCAGCAGTATTGGCGAGCAGTACTTC
>many|TRBJ2-3|.|TRBV7-9
CASSLVRGRTDTQYF
TGTGCCAGCAGCTTAGTACGAGGCCGTACAGATACGCAGTATTTT
>many|TRBJ1-1|TRBD1|TRBV5-1
CASSLRTGDTEAFF
TGCGCCAGCAGCTTGAGGACAGGGGACACTGAAGCTTTCTTT
>medium-sized|TRBJ2-2|TRBD2|TRBV29-1
CSVSSGGAIGELFF
TGCAGCGTCTCTAGCGGGGGGGCCATCGGGGAGCTGTTTTTT
>many|TRBJ2-5|.|TRBV18
CASTSSRQETQYF
TGTGCCAGCACCTCTAGTAGGCAAGAGACCCAGTACTTC
>many|TRBJ1-4|.|TRBV2
CASSLMGRANEKLFF
TGTGCCAGCAGTCTTATGGGACGGGCTAATGAAAAACTGTTTTTT
>many|TRBJ1-2|TRBD1|TRBV19
CASSLPTGRAGYTF
TGTGCCAGTAGTCTGCCGACAGGGAGGGCTGGCTACACCTTC
>many|TRBJ2-1|.|TRBV10-3
CAIRGREVDEQFF
TGTGCCATCAGGGGCAGGGAGGTCGATGAGCAGTTCTTC
>many|TRBJ2-2|TRBD2|TRBV12-3/TRBV12-4
CASSIGTSGRAGSGELFF
TGTGCCAGCAGTATCGGGACTAGCGGGAGGGCCGGGAGCGGGGAGCTGTTTTTT
>many|TRBJ2-1|.|TRBV18
CASSRSLETREQFF
TGTGCCAGCTCCCGATCCCTTGAGACCCGCGAGCAGTTCTTC
>many|TRBJ2-2|.|TRBV5-4
CASSLVPRPTGELFF
TGTGCCAGCAGCTTGGTTCCAAGGCCCACCGGGGAGCTGTTTTTT
>many|TRBJ2-4|.|TRBV14
CASNQDLRGIQYF
TGTGCCAGCAACCAAGATCTCCGGGGCATTCAGTACTTC
>many|TRBJ2-7|.|TRBV29-1
CSVSSRGEQYF
TGCAGCGTCAGTAGTCGGGGCGAGCAGTACTTC
>many|TRBJ2-1|TRBD2|TRBV3-1
CASSHGLAGAASEQFF
TGTGCCAGCAGCCATGGACTAGCGGGGGCCGCCAGTGAGCAGTTCTTC
>few|TRBJ2-1|.|TRBV20-1
CSATGERHYEQFF
TGCAGTGCTACGGGAGAACGACATTATGAGCAGTTCTTC
>many|TRBJ2-2|TRBD2|TRBV6-5
CASTFSGANTGELFF
TGTGCCAGCACCTTTAGCGGGGCGAACACCGGGGAGCTGTTTTTT
>few|TRBJ2-4|TRBD1|TRBV6-5
CASSSTFGTGVNIQYF
TGTGCCAGCAGTTCTACCTTCGGGACAGGGGTCAACATTCAGTACTTC
>many|TRBJ2-1|TRBD2|TRBV10-1
CASSAGTSGRAGYNEQFF
TGCGCCAGCAGTGCTGGGACTAGCGGGAGGGCTGGCTACAATGAGCAGTTCTTC
>many|TRBJ2-5|TRBD2|TRBV7-7
CASSSGGLVGGETQYF
TGTGCCAGCAGCTCCGGGGGACTAGTAGGGGGAGAGACCCAGTACTTC
>many|TRBJ2-1|.|TRBV27
CASSFTPTSYNEQFF
TGTGCCAGCAGTTTCACCCCAACTTCCTACAATGAGCAGTTCTTC
>many|TRBJ2-7|.|TRBV30
CAWTALSSEQYF
TGTGCCTGGACAGCGCTGTCATCCGAGCAGTACTTC
>many|TRBJ2-5|.|TRBV10-1
CASSLQGSKTQYF
TGCGCCAGCAGTCTACAGGGCTCAAAGACCCAGTACTTC
>many|TRBJ2-1|TRBD2|TRBV5-1
CASSLATSGSSYNEQFF
TGCGCCAGCAGCTTGGCCACTAGCGGGAGCTCCTACAATGAGCAGTTCTTC
>many|TRBJ2-4|.|TRBV28
CASSTSSTTHKNIQYF
TGTGCCAGCAGTACCTCCTCCACTACCCACAAAAACATTCAGTACTTC
>.|TRBJ1-2|.|TRBV7-2
CASSLEGANYGYTF
TGTGCCAGCAGCTTAGAGGGGGCTAACTATGGCTACACCTTC
>medium-sized|TRBJ2-2|TRBD1|TRBV7-6
CATKQGTNTGELFF
TGTGCCACCAAACAGGGGACGAACACCGGGGAGCTGTTTTTT
>many|TRBJ1-1|.|TRBV12-3/TRBV12-4
CASTRGRSNTEAFF
TGTGCCAGCACCCGGGGACGGTCGAACACTGAAGCTTTCTTT
>many|TRBJ2-1|TRBD2|TRBV3-1
CASSPSGAGAHNEQFF
TGTGCCAGCAGTCCCTCGGGAGCGGGAGCCCACAATGAGCAGTTCTTC
>many|TRBJ2-3|TRBD1|TRBV7-9
CAINFRDRASTDTQYF
TGTGCCATCAACTTCCGGGACAGGGCTAGCACAGATACGCAGTATTTT
>many|TRBJ1-5|.|TRBV19
CASSPPGMMGKPQHF
TGTGCCAGTAGCCCCCCAGGGATGATGGGCAAGCCCCAGCATTTT
>many|TRBJ1-5|.|TRBV12-3/TRBV12-4
CASSLPTGRSGQPQHF
TGTGCCAGCAGTTTGCCCACAGGGAGATCTGGGCAGCCCCAGCATTTT
>medium-sized|TRBJ2-6|.|TRBV28
CASTPFSNTGANVLTF
TGTGCCAGCACCCCGTTTAGCAATACTGGGGCCAACGTCCTGACTTTC
>few|TRBJ2-5|.|TRBV10-2
CASLDRDWGFGTQYF
TGCGCCAGCCTGGACCGGGACTGGGGGTTTGGGACCCAGTACTTC
>many|TRBJ1-2|.|TRBV5-1
CASSLDRSYYGYTF
TGCGCCAGCAGCTTGGACAGGAGTTACTATGGCTACACCTTC